Below, 8 T cell receptor beta chains from the same sample are listed, as sequenced in a study of blood T cell repertoires in COVID-19. Generated by immunoSEQ multiplex PCR, the TCRdb table keeps only in-frame clones and is missing some. Of roughly 190,000 clones in the sample, around 95% were seen once. The sample was peripheral blood. These receptor sequences come from a man aged 30-40 years with COVID-19, enrolled during active disease.

The rearrangement joins TRBV7-3 to TRBJ1-1, with TRBD1 as a possible D gene (5 bases). CDR3 length: 14 amino acids. V dropped 5 bases and J dropped 5 bases, with 15 bases sitting between them. Germline V gene sequence: CDR1 SGHTA, CDR2 FQGTGA. CDR3: CASSAQQGGTEAFF. As DNA, the CDR3 is TGTGCCAGCAGCGCCCAGCAGGGTGGTACTGAAGCTTTCTTT.

This clone was seen only once. The rearrangement joins TRBV19 to TRBJ1-5; no firm D call. CDR3 length equals 14 residues. The V end was cut by 4 bases, the J end by 11 bases, with 18 bases between. CDR1 is LNHDA, CDR2 SQIVND, per germline (reference sequence). CDR3 region: CASSTRGGIEAQHF. As DNA, the CDR3 is TGTGCCAGTAGTACACGGGGAGGGATCGAGGCCCAGCATTTT.

CDR3 in amino acids: CATSDRNLENTEAFF. CDR3 nucleotides: TGTGCCACCAGTGACCGAAATTTAGAGAACACTGAAGCTTTCTTT. The chain joins TRBV24-1 to TRBJ1-1; D ambiguous. The CDR3 has 15 amino acids. CDR1 is KGHDR and CDR2 is SFDVKD in the germline V gene. V lost 4 bases and J lost 1, with 12 bases in between.

This sequence joins TRBV6-4 and TRBJ2-7; D perhaps matches TRBD1 (5 bases). The CDR3 runs to 13 residues. Trimming removed 5 bases from V and 3 bases from J, with 11 bases in between. The V gene's germline CDR1 is MRHNA and CDR2 SNTAGT. The CDR3 bases are TGTGCCAGCAGTAAGGGGTTAGGCTACGAGCAGTACTTC. Amino acid sequence: CASSKGLGYEQYF.

The V call is TRBV10-3, the J call TRBJ2-2; TRBD1 might be the D (5 bases). This CDR3 has 14 amino acids. V lost 4 bases to trimming and J lost 2 bases, with 8 bases between them. CDR1 is ENHRY, CDR2 SYGVKD, per germline. The CDR3 DNA reads TGTGCCATCAGTGGAGACAGAAACACCGGGGAGCTGTTTTTT. It encodes CAISGDRNTGELFF.

The chain employs TRBV7-9 and TRBJ1-4; 10 bases map to TRBD1. The V segment lost 5 bases and the J segment 7 bases; nucleotides outside the gene matches: 10. The CDR3 runs to 16 residues. The germline V gene has CDR1 SEHNR and CDR2 FQNEAQ (reference sequence). CDR3 nucleotide sequence: TGTGCCAGCAGCCTCCACACCGGGACAGGGGTTGAAAAACTGTTTTTT. Amino acid sequence: CASSLHTGTGVEKLFF. The full variable domain, rest sourced from reference TRBV7-9 and TRBJ1-4, is DTGVSQNPRHKITKRGQNVTFRCDPISEHNRLYWYRQTLGQGPEFLTYFQNEAQLEKSRLLSDRFSAERPKGSFSTLEIQRTEQGDSAMYLCASSLHTGTGVEKLFFGSGTQLSVL.

CDR3 sequence (DNA): TGCGCCAGCAGGTCGGGACAGGGGACAACTAATGAAAAACTGTTTTTT. As protein: CASRSGQGTTNEKLFF. The V and J genes are TRBV5-1 and TRBJ1-4; 10 bases match TRBD1. The germline V gene encodes CDR1 SGHRS and CDR2 YFSETQ. The CDR3 loop spans 16 amino acids. Trimming at V came to 5 bases and at J to 0 bases, leaving 4 bases not matched to a gene.

The rearrangement links TRBV4-1 to TRBJ1-6; 7 nucleotides line up with TRBD1. Germline CDR1 MGHRA, CDR2 YSYEKL. The length of the CDR3 is 17 residues. The V segment lost 1 base and the J segment 0 bases; nucleotides outside the gene matches: 3. The CDR3 sequence is CASSQGQGISYNSPLHF. The CDR3 DNA follows: TGCGCCAGCAGCCAAGGACAGGGAATCTCCTATAATTCACCCCTCCACTTT.